This TCR beta chain was recorded in a study of cytomegalovirus exposure and HLA in healthy donors. This clone was counted once. As yet, its antigen is unknown. The CDR3 length is 12 residues. Germline V CDR1 and CDR2: SEHNR, FQNEAQ (reference sequence). Trimming pared 7 bases from V and 5 bases from J, leaving 12 bases between. PCR employed 60 Vbeta and 13 Jbeta primers. Some clones are missing from TCRdb's copy, which holds only in-frame ones; the method was immunoSEQ multiplex PCR. The repertoire holds around 170,000 clones, with approximately 84% as singletons. Study conclusions and caveats: Relative to the 666-donor mean, N-insertions were reportedly fewer in an Asian-associated ancestry cluster in a later analysis. A previous analysis found most TCR beta V segments productive roughly 90% or roughly 30% of the time. In vitro, three CMV-associated chains proved specific for CMV antigens.

The chain has TRBV7-9 and TRBJ2-7; tentative D call: TRBD2 (5 bases). Sequencing used PBMCs. This receptor was obtained from a girl aged 5 to 17 in good health and CMV-seropositive. CDR3 amino acids: CASKLENNEQYF. CDR3 sequence (DNA): TGTGCCAGCAAACTAGAGAACAACGAGCAGTACTTC.